The T cell receptor beta chain under discussion was sequenced for a study of blood T cell repertoires in COVID-19. As handled by the study authors: Reference gene primer amplification gave estimated nucleated cell counts. Generated by immunoSEQ multiplex PCR, the TCRdb table keeps only in-frame clones and is missing some. The V and J calls and clone size were taken over from that table, and D and trimming were inferred from the DNA. The repertoire consists of 72,000 or so clones, with 82% occurring once and the leading ten covering roughly 16%. The germline V gene has CDR1 SGDLS and CDR2 YYNGEE. CDR3 length equals 18 residues. Trimming took 0 bases from V and 4 from J; bases not matched to a gene: 15.

The sequenced material came from peripheral blood. This sequence originates from an elderly man with active COVID-19. The chain links TRBV9 to TRBJ1-1; 7 bases agree with TRBD1. DNA for the CDR3: TGTGCCAGCAGCGTAGGTAATCCAGGGGGGAAGCTAGGCACTGAAGCTTTCTTT. Translating it yields CASSVGNPGGKLGTEAFF.